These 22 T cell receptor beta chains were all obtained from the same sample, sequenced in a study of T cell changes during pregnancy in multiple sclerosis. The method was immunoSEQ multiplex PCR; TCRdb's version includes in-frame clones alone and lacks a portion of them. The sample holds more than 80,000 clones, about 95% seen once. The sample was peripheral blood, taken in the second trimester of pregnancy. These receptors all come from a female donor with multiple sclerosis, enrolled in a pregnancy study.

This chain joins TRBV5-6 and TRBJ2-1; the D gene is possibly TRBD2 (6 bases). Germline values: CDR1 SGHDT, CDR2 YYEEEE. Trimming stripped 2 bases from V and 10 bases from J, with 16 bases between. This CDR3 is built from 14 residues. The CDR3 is CASSLGVGLGEQFF. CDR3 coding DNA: TGTGCCAGCAGCTTAGGGGTGGGACTTGGGGAGCAGTTCTTC.

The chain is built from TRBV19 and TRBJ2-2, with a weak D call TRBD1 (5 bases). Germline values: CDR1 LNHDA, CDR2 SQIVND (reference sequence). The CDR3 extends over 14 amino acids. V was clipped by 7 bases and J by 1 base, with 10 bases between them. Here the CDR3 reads CASTHQGNTGELFF. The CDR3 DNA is TGTGCCAGTACTCACCAGGGGAACACCGGGGAGCTGTTTTTT.

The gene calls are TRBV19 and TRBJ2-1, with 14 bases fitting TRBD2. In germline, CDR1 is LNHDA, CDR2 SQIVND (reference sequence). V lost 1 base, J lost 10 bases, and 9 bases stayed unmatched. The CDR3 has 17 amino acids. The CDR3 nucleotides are TGTGCCAGTAGTATAGGTCAAGGGACTAGCGGGAGTTTAGAGCAGTTCTTC. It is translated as CASSIGQGTSGSLEQFF.

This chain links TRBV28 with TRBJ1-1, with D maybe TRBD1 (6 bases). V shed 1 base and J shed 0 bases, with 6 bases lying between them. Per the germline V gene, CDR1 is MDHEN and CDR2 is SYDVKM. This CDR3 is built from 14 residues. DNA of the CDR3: TGTGCCAGCAGTTTATACAGGGTGAACACTGAAGCTTTCTTT. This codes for CASSLYRVNTEAFF.

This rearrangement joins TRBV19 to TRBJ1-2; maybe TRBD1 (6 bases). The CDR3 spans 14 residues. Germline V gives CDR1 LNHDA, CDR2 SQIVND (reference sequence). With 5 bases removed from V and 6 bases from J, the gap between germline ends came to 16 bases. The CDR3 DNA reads TGTGCCAGTAGTTCTGGGGCAGGGGCGGATGGCTACACCTTC. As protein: CASSSGAGADGYTF.

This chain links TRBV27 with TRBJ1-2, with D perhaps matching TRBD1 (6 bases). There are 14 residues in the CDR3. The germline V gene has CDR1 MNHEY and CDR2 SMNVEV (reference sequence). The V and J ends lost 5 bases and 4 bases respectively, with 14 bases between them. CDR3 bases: TGTGCCAGCAGTCCAATTACAGGGTCCTATGGCTACACCTTC. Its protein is CASSPITGSYGYTF.

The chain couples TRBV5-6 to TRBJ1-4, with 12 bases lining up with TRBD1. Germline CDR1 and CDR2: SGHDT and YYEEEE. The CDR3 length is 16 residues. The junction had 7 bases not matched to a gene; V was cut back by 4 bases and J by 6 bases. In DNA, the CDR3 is TGTGCCAGCAGCACGGGACAGGGGGCGTATCATGAAAAACTGTTTTTT. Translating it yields CASSTGQGAYHEKLFF.

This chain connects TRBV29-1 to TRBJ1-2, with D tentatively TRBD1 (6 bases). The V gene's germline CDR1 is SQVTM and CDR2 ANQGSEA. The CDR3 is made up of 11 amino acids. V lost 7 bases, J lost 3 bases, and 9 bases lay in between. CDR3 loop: CSGYRDYGYTF. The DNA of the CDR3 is TGCAGCGGCTACAGGGACTATGGCTACACCTTC.

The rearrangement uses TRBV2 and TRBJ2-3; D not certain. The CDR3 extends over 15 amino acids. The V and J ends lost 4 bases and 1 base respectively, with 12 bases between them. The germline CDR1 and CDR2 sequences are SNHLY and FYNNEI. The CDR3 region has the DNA TGTGCCAGCAGTGTCCAGCCAGGTGGCACAGATACGCAGTATTTT. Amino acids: CASSVQPGGTDTQYF.

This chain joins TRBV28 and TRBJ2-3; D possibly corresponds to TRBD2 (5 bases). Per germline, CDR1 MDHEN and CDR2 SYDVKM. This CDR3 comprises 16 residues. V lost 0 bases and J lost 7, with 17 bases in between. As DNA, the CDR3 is TGTGCCAGCAGTTTATGGATTAAACTAGGAGGTCATACGCAGTATTTT. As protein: CASSLWIKLGGHTQYF.

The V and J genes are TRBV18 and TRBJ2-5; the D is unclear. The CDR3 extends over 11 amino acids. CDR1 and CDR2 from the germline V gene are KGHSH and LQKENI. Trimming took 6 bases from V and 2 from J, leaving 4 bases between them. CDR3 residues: CASSQQETQYF. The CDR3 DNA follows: TGTGCCAGCTCCCAACAAGAGACCCAGTACTTC.

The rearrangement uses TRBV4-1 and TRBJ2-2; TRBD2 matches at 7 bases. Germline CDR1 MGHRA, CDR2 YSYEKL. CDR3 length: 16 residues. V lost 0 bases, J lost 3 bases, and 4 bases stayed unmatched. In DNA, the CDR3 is TGCGCCAGCAGCCAAGAACCTAGCGGTTACACCGGGGAGCTGTTTTTT. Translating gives CASSQEPSGYTGELFF.

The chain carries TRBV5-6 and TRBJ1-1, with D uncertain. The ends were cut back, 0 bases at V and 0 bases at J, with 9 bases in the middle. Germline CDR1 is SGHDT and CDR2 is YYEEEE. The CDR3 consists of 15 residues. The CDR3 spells CASSLGGAVNTEAFF. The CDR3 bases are TGTGCCAGCAGCTTGGGGGGAGCGGTGAACACTGAAGCTTTCTTT. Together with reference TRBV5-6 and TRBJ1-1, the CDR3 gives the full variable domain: DAGVTQSPTHLIKTRGQQVTLRCSPKSGHDTVSWYQQALGQGPQFIFQYYEEEERQRGNFPDRFSGHQFPNYSSELNVNALLLGDSALYLCASSLGGAVNTEAFFGQGTRLTVV.

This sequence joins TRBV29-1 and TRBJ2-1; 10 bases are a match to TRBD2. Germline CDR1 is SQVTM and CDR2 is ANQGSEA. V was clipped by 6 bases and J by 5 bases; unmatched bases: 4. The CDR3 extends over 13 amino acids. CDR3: CSVGGLANNEQFF. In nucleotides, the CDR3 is TGCAGCGTAGGGGGACTAGCGAACAATGAGCAGTTCTTC.

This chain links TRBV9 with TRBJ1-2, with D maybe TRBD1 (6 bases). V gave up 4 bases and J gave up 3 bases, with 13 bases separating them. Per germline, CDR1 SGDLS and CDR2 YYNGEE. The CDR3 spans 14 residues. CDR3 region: CASSPYQGHYGYTF. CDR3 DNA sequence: TGTGCCAGCAGCCCATACCAGGGGCACTATGGCTACACCTTC.

DNA for the CDR3: TGCGCCAGCGGACTCCCCGGAGGGGAGACCCAGTACTTC. This translates into CASGLPGGETQYF. The chain couples TRBV5-1 to TRBJ2-5; a possible D gene is TRBD2 (6 bases). V gave up 7 bases and J gave up 5 bases, with 15 bases separating them. The CDR3 runs 13 residues. Germline V gives CDR1 SGHRS, CDR2 YFSETQ.

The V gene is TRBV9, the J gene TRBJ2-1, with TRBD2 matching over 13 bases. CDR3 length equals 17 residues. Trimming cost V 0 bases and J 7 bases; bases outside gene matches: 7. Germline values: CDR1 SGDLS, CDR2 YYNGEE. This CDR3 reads CASSVGLAGGLGNEQFF. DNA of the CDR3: TGTGCCAGCAGCGTAGGACTAGCGGGAGGTCTTGGAAATGAGCAGTTCTTC.

CDR3 loop: CASSLGPSSSYEQYF. CDR3 bases: TGTGCCAGCAGTTTAGGGCCGTCGAGCTCCTACGAGCAGTACTTC. This chain connects TRBV28 to TRBJ2-7; D not certain. V was pared by 2 bases and J by 0 bases, with 11 bases between. The V gene's germline CDR1 is MDHEN and CDR2 SYDVKM. The CDR3 extends over 15 amino acids. Drawing the rest from reference TRBV28 and TRBJ2-7, the complete variable domain is DVKVTQSSRYLVKRTGEKVFLECVQDMDHENMFWYRQDPGLGLRLIYFSYDVKMKEKGDIPEGYSVSREKKERFSLILESASTNQTSMYLCASSLGPSSSYEQYFGPGTRLTVT.

The CDR3 DNA is TGTGCCAGCATCACAGGGGCCCCATCCCAGGACAGGGAGAAGCGGGAGGATTCCTACGAGCAGTACTTC. Its translation: CASITGAPSQDREKREDSYEQYF. The chain joins TRBV28 to TRBJ2-7; maybe TRBD2 (9 bases). Germline V CDR1 and CDR2: MDHEN, SYDVKM. The V and J ends lost 7 bases and 1 base respectively, with 41 bases between them. The CDR3 spans 23 residues.

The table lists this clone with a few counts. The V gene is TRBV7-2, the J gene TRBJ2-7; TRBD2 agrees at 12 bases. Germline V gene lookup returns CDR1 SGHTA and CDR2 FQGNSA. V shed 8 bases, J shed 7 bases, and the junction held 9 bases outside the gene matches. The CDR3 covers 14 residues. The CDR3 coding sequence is TGTGCCAGCCGGCTAGCGGGAGGGCCGGGTGAGCAGTACTTC. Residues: CASRLAGGPGEQYF.

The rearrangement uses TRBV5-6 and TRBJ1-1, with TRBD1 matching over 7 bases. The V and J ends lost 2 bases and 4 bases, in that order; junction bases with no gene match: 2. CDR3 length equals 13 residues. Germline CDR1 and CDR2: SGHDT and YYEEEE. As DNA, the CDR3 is TGTGCCAGCAGCTTTGACAGGGTCACTGAAGCTTTCTTT. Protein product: CASSFDRVTEAFF. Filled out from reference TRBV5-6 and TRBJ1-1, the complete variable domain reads DAGVTQSPTHLIKTRGQQVTLRCSPKSGHDTVSWYQQALGQGPQFIFQYYEEEERQRGNFPDRFSGHQFPNYSSELNVNALLLGDSALYLCASSFDRVTEAFFGQGTRLTVV.

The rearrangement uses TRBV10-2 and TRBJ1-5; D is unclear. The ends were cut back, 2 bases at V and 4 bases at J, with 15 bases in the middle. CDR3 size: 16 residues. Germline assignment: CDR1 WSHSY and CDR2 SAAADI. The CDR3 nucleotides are TGCGCCAGCAGTGAGGGGTCCCCACAGCTTAATCAGCCCCAGCATTTT. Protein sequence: CASSEGSPQLNQPQHF.